This passage covers 2 T cell receptor beta chains from one sample sequenced in a study of early T cells in non-severe SARS-CoV-2 infection. Via MiXCR, TCRdb re-called the 5' RACE reads, giving one row per CDR3 protein. The sample shows roughly 69,000 distinct CDR3 sequences, about 9.4% of them seen only once. The material sequenced was whole blood. These receptors all stem from an adult who was a healthcare worker with PCR-confirmed SARS-CoV-2 infection or an uninfected control (not recorded which).

At least ten counts were recorded for this clonotype. This chain joins TRBV2 and TRBJ1-1; weak D call: TRBD1 (5 bases). V lost 3 bases, J lost 3 bases, and 11 bases lay in between. Germline CDR1 and CDR2: SNHLY and FYNNEI. This CDR3 has 14 amino acids. The CDR3 DNA sequence: TGTGCCAGCAGTGACAGGTTCAGGGACACTGAAGCTTTCTTT. Translation gives CASSDRFRDTEAFF.

This clonotype showed up many times. The chain links TRBV7-9 to TRBJ2-3, with 8 bases identical to TRBD2. This CDR3 is built from 15 residues. CDR1 is SEHNR, CDR2 FQNEAQ, per germline (reference sequence). With 1 base clipped from V and 6 bases from J, the junction kept 6 bases outside the gene matches. The CDR3 sequence is CASSLGRGAKDTQYF. CDR3 in DNA: TGTGCCAGCAGCTTAGGGCGGGGGGCAAAGGATACGCAGTATTTT.